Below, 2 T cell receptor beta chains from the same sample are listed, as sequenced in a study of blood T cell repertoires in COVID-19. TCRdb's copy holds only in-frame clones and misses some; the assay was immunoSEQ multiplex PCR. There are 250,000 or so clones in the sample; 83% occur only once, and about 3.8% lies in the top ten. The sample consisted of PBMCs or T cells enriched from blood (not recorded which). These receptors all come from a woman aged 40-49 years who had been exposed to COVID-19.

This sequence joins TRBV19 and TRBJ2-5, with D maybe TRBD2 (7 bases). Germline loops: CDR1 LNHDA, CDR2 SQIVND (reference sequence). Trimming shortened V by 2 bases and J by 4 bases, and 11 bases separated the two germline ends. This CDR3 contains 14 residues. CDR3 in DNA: TGTGCCAGTAGTATATGGGGGGGCGTAGAGACCCAGTACTTC. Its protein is CASSIWGGVETQYF.

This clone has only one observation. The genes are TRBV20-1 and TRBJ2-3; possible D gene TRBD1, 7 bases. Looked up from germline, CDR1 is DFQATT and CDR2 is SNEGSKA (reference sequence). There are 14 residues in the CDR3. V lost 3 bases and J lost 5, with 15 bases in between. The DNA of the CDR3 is TGCAGTGCTAGTCGGCAGGGGGGAGGAGATACGCAGTATTTT. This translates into CSASRQGGGDTQYF.